Sequencing of this T cell receptor beta chain was carried out in a study of blood T cell repertoires in COVID-19. Study details: Material from acute and convalescent COVID-19 was sourced from the United States, Italy and Spain. In each case, the material was cDNA or gDNA derived from T cells, B-cell-depleted T cells, or PBMCs.

The repertoire was sequenced with immunoSEQ multiplex PCR; TCRdb's copy has only in-frame clones and lacks some. The sample records some 350,000 clones, around 89% being singletons. Input material: peripheral blood. This clonotype was sampled from a woman aged 25 to 39 with COVID-19, enrolled during active disease.

CDR3: CASSPSLLAAHGDTQYF. In nucleotides, the CDR3 is TGTGCCAGCTCACCTAGTCTACTAGCAGCCCACGGAGATACGCAGTATTTT. The rearrangement links TRBV18 to TRBJ2-3, with TRBD2 as a possible D gene (6 bases). V was shortened by 3 bases and J by 5 bases, with 21 bases between the two germline ends. This CDR3 has 17 amino acids. The germline V gene has CDR1 KGHSH and CDR2 LQKENI.